A single sample gave rise to the 5 T cell receptor beta chains below, sequenced in a study of post-analysis software for immune sequencing data. Whole-study findings and limits: Roughly five TRBV segments were more frequent in patients than controls; TRBV5-6, TRBV5-1 and TRBV20-1 belonged to this group.

Their cognate antigens are unknown. Unique molecular identifiers tagged the TCR beta cDNA libraries. TCRdb reprocessed the PCR reads with MiXCR, giving one entry per CDR3 protein. This table has about 190,000 distinct CDR3 sequences, around 29% appearing once. Sequencing used blood. Receptors were obtained from a girl aged 2-17 years with multiple sclerosis.

This clonotype has only a few counts. V and J are TRBV25-1 and TRBJ2-7; no definite D call. The CDR3 covers 12 residues. V was clipped by 10 bases and J by 0 bases, with 10 bases between them. Germline V gene data show CDR1 as MGHDK and CDR2 as SYGVNS. The CDR3 DNA reads as TGTGCCACCAATCAGGACTCCTACGAGCAGTACTTC. Translation gives CATNQDSYEQYF.

Regarding this clonotype: This could be a read error, since a much larger clone is one nucleotide away. This chain uses TRBV27 with TRBJ2-1; TRBD1 agrees at 7 bases. Germline V lookup: CDR1 MNHEY, CDR2 SMNVEV (reference sequence). This CDR3 has 14 amino acids. Unmatched junction bases numbered 14, after V lost 5 bases and J lost 13 bases. CDR3 coding DNA: TGTGCCAGCAGTACTTTACAGGGGAAGGAGACCCAGTTCTTC. It translates to CASSTLQGKETQFF.

This chain links TRBV9 with TRBJ2-1; 9 positions agree with TRBD2. The CDR3 spans 17 residues. With V trimmed by 0 bases and J by 8 bases, 12 bases remained unmatched. CDR1 and CDR2 (germline): SGDLS, YYNGEE. CDR3 coding DNA: TGTGCCAGCAGCGTAGACCATAGCGGGAGTGCTCGTGATGAGCAGTTCTTC. Amino acids: CASSVDHSGSARDEQFF.

The gene calls are TRBV20-1 and TRBJ1-3; 7 bases fit TRBD1. This CDR3 has 15 residues. J gave up 0 bases and V 6 bases, and 8 bases lay outside the gene matches. Germline values: CDR1 DFQATT, CDR2 SNEGSKA (reference sequence). The CDR3 region is CSARTGLSSGNTIYF. The CDR3 bases are TGCAGTGCCAGGACAGGCCTCAGCTCTGGAAACACCATATATTTT.

The sample holds many counts of this clonotype. The gene calls are TRBV5-1 and TRBJ2-5; 9 bases line up with TRBD1. Trimming removed 4 bases from V and 4 bases from J; junction bases left unmatched: 8. Germline lookup yields CDR1 SGHRS and CDR2 YFSETQ. CDR3 length: 15 residues. The CDR3 reads CASSESDRGGETQYF. DNA of the CDR3: TGCGCCAGCAGCGAATCGGACAGGGGTGGAGAGACCCAGTACTTC.